This TCR beta chain was profiled in a study of control samples from healthy donors and cancer patients. CDR1 and CDR2 (germline): SGHRS, YFSETQ. The CDR3 consists of 14 residues. V gave up 4 bases and J gave up 0 bases, with 8 bases separating them. The protocol was immunoSEQ multiplex PCR, while the TCRdb copy is restricted to in-frame clones and leaves out a portion. The repertoire consists of fewer than 70,000 clones, with about 80% occurring once and the leading ten covering about 3%. The sequencing input was PBMCs. The receptor was derived from a woman aged 50 to 60 with lung cancer. The chain employs TRBV5-1 and TRBJ1-3; D is unresolved. In DNA, the CDR3 is TGCGCCAGCAGCACGGACGGCTCTGGAAACACCATATATTTT. Residues: CASSTDGSGNTIYF.